Listed below are T cell receptor beta chains from one sample, sequenced in a study of blood T cell repertoires in COVID-19. Sequenced by immunoSEQ multiplex PCR; TCRdb stores in-frame clones only, minus some. The sample comprises under 250,000 clones, roughly 86% of which are singletons, and about 1.7% rests with the top ten. Sequenced material: peripheral blood. These receptors originate from an older woman who had recovered from COVID-19. CDR3s include the opening cysteine and the closing phenylalanine or tryptophan. The D gene is left open where the match is weak. Size is omitted from some rows. Given values are once, few, many or a class for expanded clones.

V	D	size	J	DNA	CDR3
TRBV5-1	TRBD1	NA	TRBJ2-1	TGCGCCAGCAGCCCAACAGGGGTAACCAATGAGCAGTTCTTC	CASSPTGVTNEQFF
TRBV2	TRBD1	NA	TRBJ1-2	TGTGCCAGCAGGAGGGACAGCTATGGCTACACCTTC	CASRRDSYGYTF
TRBV3-1/TRBV3-2	NA	NA	TRBJ2-7	TGTGCCAGCAGCCAATCAGTGGCCTACGAGCAGTACTTC	CASSQSVAYEQYF
TRBV27	TRBD2	NA	TRBJ2-7	TGTGCCAGCGGGGAAGTGCCCGGGGGGGCCGAGCAGTACTTC	CASGEVPGGAEQYF
TRBV20-1	NA	NA	TRBJ1-5	TGCAGTGCTAGTCGGGGGGCTGGCAATCAGCCCCAGCATTTT	CSASRGAGNQPQHF
TRBV7-2	TRBD1	NA	TRBJ2-7	TGTGCCAGCAGCTCCCGACAGGGGGCGGACGAGCAGTACTTC	CASSSRQGADEQYF
TRBV28	TRBD2	few	TRBJ2-3	TGTGCCAGCAGTGATATGGGACGGGGGGGCCCAGATACGCAGTATTTT	CASSDMGRGGPDTQYF
TRBV7-2	TRBD2	NA	TRBJ2-1	TGTGCCAGCAGCTTAGGGGGAGGGTTCAATGAGCAGTTCTTC	CASSLGGGFNEQFF
TRBV27	TRBD2	NA	TRBJ2-7	TGTGCCAGCAGTTTCTCTAGCGGGGTGACCTACGAGCAGTACTTC	CASSFSSGVTYEQYF
TRBV7-3	NA	NA	TRBJ1-6	TGTGCCAGCAGCTTAACCGCCCCGGGAAACAATTCACCCCTCCACTTT	CASSLTAPGNNSPLHF
TRBV7-9	TRBD1	NA	TRBJ1-3	TGTGCCAGCAGCCCGGGACAGGGAAACTCTGGAAACACCATATATTTT	CASSPGQGNSGNTIYF
TRBV5-8	NA	NA	TRBJ1-4	TGTGCCAGCAGCCAGCGTGGAGCTAATGAAAAACTGTTTTTT	CASSQRGANEKLFF